The 11 T cell receptor beta chains below were found in one sample sequenced in a study of blood T cell repertoires in COVID-19. TCRdb keeps only in-frame clones here, not all; method: immunoSEQ multiplex PCR. The data show about 200,000 clones, around four fifths seen once. The sequencing sample was made of PBMCs or T cells enriched from blood (not recorded which). These receptors all come from a woman aged 45 to 65 who had been exposed to COVID-19.

V is TRBV5-4 and J is TRBJ1-4; 7 nucleotides align to TRBD1. The V segment lost 7 bases and the J segment 5 bases; nucleotides outside the gene matches: 5. CDR3 size: 13 residues. The germline V gene has CDR1 SGHNT and CDR2 YYREEE (reference sequence). CDR3 in amino acids: CASRTGLNEKLFF. In DNA form, the CDR3 reads TGTGCCAGCCGGACAGGCTTGAATGAAAAACTGTTTTTT.

CDR3 sequence (DNA): TGTGCCAGCAGCTTAACAACAGGGTTAGAGACCCAGTACTTC. It is translated as CASSLTTGLETQYF. V is TRBV7-2 and J is TRBJ2-5, with a weak D call TRBD1 (6 bases). With 2 bases removed from V and 4 bases from J, the gap between germline ends came to 11 bases. CDR1 is SGHTA, CDR2 FQGNSA, per germline. This CDR3 spans 14 amino acids.

The chain carries TRBV7-2 and TRBJ1-2; D not resolved. The V gene lost 1 base and the J gene lost 4 bases, with 13 bases spanning the gap. The germline V gene has CDR1 SGHTA and CDR2 FQGNSA. This CDR3 contains 15 residues. DNA of the CDR3: TGTGCCAGCAGCTTAGGGTATGGCAGTTCCTATGGCTACACCTTC. It specifies CASSLGYGSSYGYTF.

CDR3 DNA sequence: TGTGCCAGCAGCCAAGGCCTAGCGGGGGGGCCCAATGAGCAGTTCTTC. Residues: CASSQGLAGGPNEQFF. The chain uses TRBV3-1 (or the pseudogene TRBV3-2) and TRBJ2-1; 12 bases agree with TRBD2. From germline, CDR1 is LGHDT and CDR2 YNNKEL (reference sequence). Unmatched junction bases numbered 4, after V lost 1 base and J lost 6 bases. The CDR3 is 16 amino acids.

The chain has TRBV28 and TRBJ2-2; no clear D. Germline loops: CDR1 MDHEN, CDR2 SYDVKM. The CDR3 extends over 11 amino acids. Trimming took off 5 bases at V and 8 bases at J, with 6 bases between the two ends. CDR3 bases: TGTGCCAGCAGTCGGTTTGGGGAGCTGTTTTTT. Translation: CASSRFGELFF.

The gene calls are TRBV12-3 or TRBV12-4 and TRBJ2-1; 9 bases are a match to TRBD2. V was clipped by 1 base and J by 15 bases; unmatched bases: 7. The length of the CDR3 is 13 residues. This chain's CDR3 is CASSLGGGAPRFF. The CDR3 DNA follows: TGTGCCAGCAGTTTAGGCGGGGGGGCCCCTAGGTTCTTC.

The chain combines TRBV29-1 with TRBJ1-2; 7 bases fit TRBD1. CDR1 and CDR2 from the germline V gene are SQVTM and ANQGSEA. Germline trimming cut 7 bases from V and 0 bases from J; bases unmatched to any gene: 5. This CDR3 region has 13 residues. CDR3 loop: CSGSGGPNYGYTF. The DNA for the CDR3 is TGCAGCGGATCAGGGGGTCCTAACTATGGCTACACCTTC.

J is TRBJ2-1 and V is TRBV12-3 or TRBV12-4; possible D gene TRBD2, 6 bases. The CDR3 loop spans 12 amino acids. Trimming pared 4 bases from V and 7 bases from J, leaving 8 bases between. CDR3 protein: CASSWGRNEQFF. The CDR3 DNA reads as TGTGCCAGCAGTTGGGGGAGGAATGAGCAGTTCTTC.

This chain uses TRBV6-5 with TRBJ2-2; 10 bases match TRBD1. The CDR3 consists of 15 residues. V was clipped by 9 bases and J by 1 base; unmatched bases: 5. Germline values: CDR1 MNHEY, CDR2 SVGAGI. In DNA, the CDR3 is TGTGCCAGTTCTGACAGGGGGCGGAACACCGGGGAGCTGTTTTTT. Its translation is CASSDRGRNTGELFF.

This chain connects TRBV5-1 to TRBJ1-2; D is uncertain. V dropped 0 bases and J dropped 8 bases, with 14 bases sitting between them. Germline-derived CDR1 and CDR2 are SGHRS and YFSETQ. This CDR3 is built from 14 residues. The CDR3: CASSLGSGFGGYTF. The CDR3, as DNA: TGCGCCAGCAGCTTGGGGTCCGGGTTCGGGGGCTACACCTTC.

The chain has TRBV27 and TRBJ2-2; maybe TRBD2 (5 bases). V was cut by 5 bases and J by 4 bases, with 8 bases left in between. Germline assignment: CDR1 MNHEY and CDR2 SMNVEV (reference sequence). The CDR3 is 13 residues long. CDR3 sequence: CASSPRGTGELFF. CDR3 nucleotide sequence: TGTGCCAGCAGTCCCCGGGGCACCGGGGAGCTGTTTTTT.